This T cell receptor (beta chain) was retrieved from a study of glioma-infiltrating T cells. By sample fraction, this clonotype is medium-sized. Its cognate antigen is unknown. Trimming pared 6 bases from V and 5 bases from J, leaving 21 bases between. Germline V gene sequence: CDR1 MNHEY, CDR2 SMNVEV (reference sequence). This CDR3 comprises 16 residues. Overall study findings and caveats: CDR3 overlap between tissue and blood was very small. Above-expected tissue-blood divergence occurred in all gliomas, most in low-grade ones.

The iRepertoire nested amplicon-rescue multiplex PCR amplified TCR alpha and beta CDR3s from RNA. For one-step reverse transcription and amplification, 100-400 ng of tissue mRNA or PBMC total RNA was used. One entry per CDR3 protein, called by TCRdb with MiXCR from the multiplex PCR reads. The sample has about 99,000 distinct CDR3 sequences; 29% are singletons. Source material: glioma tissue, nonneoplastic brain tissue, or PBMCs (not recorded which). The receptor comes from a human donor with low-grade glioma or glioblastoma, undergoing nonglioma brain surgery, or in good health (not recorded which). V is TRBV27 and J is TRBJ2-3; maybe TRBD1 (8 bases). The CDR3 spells CASSITGGGPGDTQYF. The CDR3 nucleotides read TGTGCCAGCAGCATTACAGGGGGGGGGCCCGGAGATACGCAGTATTTT.